These T cell receptor beta chains were read from a single sample in a study of metastatic and nonmetastatic thyroid tumors. TCRdb reprocessed the PCR reads via MiXCR. Of around 31,000 clones listed, roughly 20% are singletons. The sample comprised tumor tissue. The source of these receptors is a male donor with papillary thyroid cancer or a benign thyroid nodule (not recorded which). Some clones in this sample may be carry-over from other donors' samples. Both conserved end residues are trimmed from each CDR3.

J gene: TRBJ2-3
V gene: TRBV18
CDR3 protein: ASSPSDTQY

J gene: TRBJ1-2
V gene: TRBV5-1
CDR3 protein: ASSLGQPPNYGYT

J gene: TRBJ2-2
V gene: TRBV6-2/TRBV6-3
CDR3 protein: ASSFGTRDTGELF

J gene: TRBJ2-7
V gene: TRBV20-1
CDR3 protein: SARSVGEQY

J gene: TRBJ1-2
V gene: TRBV6-1
CDR3 protein: ASSELRGEGGYT

J gene: TRBJ2-3
V gene: TRBV9
CDR3 protein: ASSKGGQGADTQY

J gene: TRBJ1-6
V gene: TRBV18
CDR3 protein: ASSQDGNSPLH

J gene: TRBJ2-7
V gene: TRBV30
CDR3 protein: AWSEAGVLAAYEQY

J gene: TRBJ1-1
V gene: TRBV4-2
CDR3 protein: ASSGRYLNTEAF

J gene: TRBJ2-1
V gene: TRBV6-2/TRBV6-3
CDR3 protein: ASKTRGKSSYNEQS

J gene: TRBJ2-5
V gene: TRBV7-2
CDR3 protein: ASSLAFRSETQC

J gene: TRBJ2-7
V gene: TRBV6-1
CDR3 protein: ASSESKYEQY

J gene: TRBJ2-6
V gene: TRBV10-1
CDR3 protein: ARGTRGPWANVLT

J gene: TRBJ2-7
V gene: TRBV11-1
CDR3 protein: ASSLIGTGDAY

J gene: TRBJ2-2
V gene: TRBV30
CDR3 protein: AWSRGGNTGELF

J gene: TRBJ2-1
V gene: TRBV10-1
CDR3 protein: ASSVGQGFYNEQF

J gene: TRBJ1-3
V gene: TRBV6-2/TRBV6-3
CDR3 protein: ASSYSAAGGNTIY

J gene: TRBJ1-1
V gene: TRBV2
CDR3 protein: ASRRRGEDTEAF

J gene: TRBJ2-2
V gene: TRBV6-5
CDR3 protein: ASSYLGLAITGELF

J gene: TRBJ1-6
V gene: TRBV27
CDR3 protein: ASRRTGLGDSPLH

J gene: TRBJ2-3
V gene: TRBV5-1
CDR3 protein: ASSSLAGSTDTQY

J gene: TRBJ2-3
V gene: TRBV7-6
CDR3 protein: ASSLLGEDTQY

J gene: TRBJ1-1
V gene: TRBV30
CDR3 protein: ALARGNTEAF

J gene: TRBJ1-5
V gene: TRBV19
CDR3 protein: ASSIGQGGQPQH

J gene: TRBJ2-3
V gene: TRBV7-2
CDR3 protein: ASSRGTAGVGTDTQY

J gene: TRBJ2-2
V gene: TRBV18
CDR3 protein: ASSPPRNTGELF

J gene: TRBJ2-5
V gene: TRBV2
CDR3 protein: ASGLASETQY

J gene: TRBJ1-1
V gene: TRBV11-1
CDR3 protein: ASSLVSGTGNTEAF

J gene: TRBJ2-1
V gene: TRBV6-2/TRBV6-3
CDR3 protein: ASSFITETGEQF

J gene: TRBJ2-2
V gene: TRBV28
CDR3 protein: ASSLDGLRTGELF

J gene: TRBJ1-5
V gene: TRBV20-1
CDR3 protein: SARSVEGTQPQN

J gene: TRBJ2-7
V gene: TRBV10-2
CDR3 protein: ASSDRLTYEQY

J gene: TRBJ2-3
V gene: TRBV3-1
CDR3 protein: ASSQARGQNTQY

J gene: TRBJ2-3
V gene: TRBV11-2
CDR3 protein: ASSSTDTQY

J gene: TRBJ1-4
V gene: TRBV12-3/TRBV12-4
CDR3 protein: ASRGTVEKLF

J gene: TRBJ2-3
V gene: TRBV7-3
CDR3 protein: ASSKSGQAGADTQY

J gene: TRBJ1-2
V gene: TRBV5-1
CDR3 protein: ASSDGGQGAVGYT

J gene: TRBJ2-5
V gene: TRBV20-1
CDR3 protein: SARYHTGGETQY

J gene: TRBJ1-5
V gene: TRBV6-1
CDR3 protein: ASSEVTGLSNQPQH

J gene: TRBJ2-1
V gene: TRBV9
CDR3 protein: TSSLVGLAGGENEQF

J gene: TRBJ2-1
V gene: TRBV2
CDR3 protein: ASNPATFGNEQF

J gene: TRBJ2-7
V gene: TRBV30
CDR3 protein: AWSVRIDNEQY

J gene: TRBJ2-1
V gene: TRBV7-8
CDR3 protein: ASSSRTGSSYNEQF

J gene: TRBJ2-1
V gene: TRBV11-2
CDR3 protein: ASSTTSEGWNEQF

J gene: TRBJ1-5
V gene: TRBV6-1
CDR3 protein: ANSPGRYHSNQPQH

J gene: TRBJ2-1
V gene: TRBV9
CDR3 protein: ASSVETRSTYNEQF

J gene: TRBJ2-2
V gene: TRBV30
CDR3 protein: ACDDGELF

J gene: TRBJ1-5
V gene: TRBV19
CDR3 protein: ASSSRGSANQPQH

J gene: TRBJ1-1
V gene: TRBV5-1
CDR3 protein: ASSPPDRESTEAF

J gene: TRBJ1-2
V gene: TRBV4-2
CDR3 protein: ASSQGDREYGYT

J gene: TRBJ2-7
V gene: TRBV11-3
CDR3 protein: ASSLGTYEQY

J gene: TRBJ2-1
V gene: TRBV7-9
CDR3 protein: ASSLGTSNEQF

J gene: TRBJ2-7
V gene: TRBV6-1
CDR3 protein: ASSSHRTSGSYEQY

J gene: TRBJ2-7
V gene: TRBV11-1
CDR3 protein: ASSFSGGSYEQY

J gene: TRBJ1-5
V gene: TRBV12-3/TRBV12-4
CDR3 protein: ASSLGGRRRPQH

J gene: TRBJ2-1
V gene: TRBV3-1
CDR3 protein: ASIGAGGAPNEQF

J gene: TRBJ2-5
V gene: TRBV20-1
CDR3 protein: SARLAGFQETQY